Listed below are T cell receptor beta chains from one sample, sequenced in a study of blood T cell repertoires in COVID-19. Sequenced by immunoSEQ multiplex PCR; TCRdb stores in-frame clones only, minus some. The table includes about 97,000 clones, 85% detected once. Input material: peripheral blood. The receptors shown here come from a woman in her 70s with active or convalescent COVID-19. The CDR3 runs from the conserved cysteine through the conserved F or W. D genes are given only for firm matches. Some rows mark clone size as missing; the rest say once, few, many or name a class of expanded clone.

V	size	D	J	CDR3	DNA
TRBV28	.	.	TRBJ2-3	CASSFSVTTDTQYF	TGTGCCAGCAGTTTTAGCGTGACCACAGATACGCAGTATTTT
TRBV27	.	TRBD1	TRBJ1-1	CASSMQQGAVTEAFF	TGTGCCAGCAGTATGCAACAGGGGGCCGTGACTGAAGCTTTCTTT
TRBV18	.	TRBD1	TRBJ2-6	CASSPIQGPPPPGANVLTF	TGTGCCAGCTCACCAATACAGGGGCCGCCCCCCCCTGGGGCCAACGTCCTGACTTTC
TRBV5-6	.	TRBD2	TRBJ2-5	CASSPGLARRAQYF	TGTGCCAGCAGCCCGGGACTAGCGAGAAGGGCCCAGTACTTC
TRBV4-2	.	TRBD1	TRBJ1-5	CASSQDLGQGTQPQHF	TGTGCCAGCAGCCAAGATCTCGGACAGGGTACGCAGCCCCAGCATTTT
TRBV7-2	.	.	TRBJ1-2	CASSPSGVPSYGYTF	TGTGCCAGCAGCCCCAGTGGCGTTCCTAGCTATGGCTACACCTTC
TRBV12-3/TRBV12-4	few	.	TRBJ2-2	CASSIGAGELFF	TGTGCCAGCAGCATCGGGGCCGGGGAGCTGTTTTTT
TRBV7-2	once	.	TRBJ2-3	CASSLAAATDTQYF	TGTGCCAGCAGCTTAGCCGCGGCCACAGATACGCAGTATTTT
TRBV18	.	.	TRBJ2-5	CASSPAETQYF	TGTGCCAGCTCACCAGCGGAGACCCAGTACTTC
TRBV5-4	few	.	TRBJ2-5	CASSPGYSETQYF	TGTGCCAGCAGCCCAGGGTATTCAGAGACCCAGTACTTC
TRBV5-1	.	TRBD1	TRBJ1-1	CASHKLGQLNTEAFF	TGCGCCAGTCACAAATTGGGACAGTTGAACACTGAAGCTTTCTTT
TRBV18	.	TRBD2	TRBJ2-1	CASSPAPGGGSFF	TGTGCCAGCTCACCAGCTCCGGGGGGGGGTTCGTTCTTC
TRBV5-1	.	TRBD1	TRBJ2-3	CASSYGQGSYSSTDTQYF	TGCGCCAGCAGCTACGGACAGGGCTCCTATTCTAGCACAGATACGCAGTATTTT
TRBV4-3	.	.	TRBJ2-7	CASSSSVGGPAAEQYF	TGCGCCAGCAGCTCTTCCGTGGGGGGGCCCGCGGCCGAGCAGTACTTC
TRBV5-5	.	.	TRBJ2-3	CASSSTPGDTQYF	TGTGCCAGCAGCTCCACGCCGGGAGATACGCAGTATTTT
TRBV20-1	.	.	TRBJ1-1	CSASGGGGNTEAFF	TGCAGTGCTAGTGGGGGGGGCGGGAACACTGAAGCTTTCTTT
TRBV5-1	.	TRBD1	TRBJ2-7	CASSLSTGTGSSEQYF	TGCGCCAGCAGCTTGTCCACCGGGACAGGTTCCTCCGAGCAGTACTTC
TRBV15	.	TRBD2	TRBJ2-3	CATSRGWGLVLDTQYF	TGTGCCACCAGCAGAGGTTGGGGACTAGTGTTGGATACGCAGTATTTT
TRBV3-1/TRBV3-2	.	.	TRBJ1-6	CASSQVGGQFSPLHF	TGTGCCAGCAGCCAAGTAGGCGGGCAGTTTTCACCCCTCCACTTT
TRBV5-6	once	.	TRBJ2-5	CASSSRDKYQETQYF	TGTGCCAGCAGCTCTCGGGACAAGTACCAAGAGACCCAGTACTTC
TRBV30	.	TRBD2	TRBJ2-7	CAWMAGGGRLSYEQYF	TGTGCCTGGATGGCGGGAGGGGGTCGGTTGTCCTACGAGCAGTACTTC
TRBV7-2	.	TRBD1	TRBJ2-5	CASSLGQEETQYF	TGTGCCAGCAGCTTGGGACAGGAAGAGACCCAGTACTTC